This T cell receptor (beta chain) came from a study of identical twins listed by TCRdb under 2016. For context, the study as a whole: TCR alpha and beta repertoires from monozygotic twins, unrelated adults of various ages and cord blood were deep-sequenced to test whether fetal clonotypes persist. To rule out contamination, replicate twin experiments were performed at different times with different library preparation protocols.

The germline V gene provides CDR1 MDHEN and CDR2 SYDVKM. Including cysteine and phenylalanine, the CDR3 has 16 amino acids. Only CDR3 DNA is held: 48 bases, read in frame from base 1. V is cut back by 5 bases and J by 3 bases, with 8 bases in the junction unmatched. What the study reported, not specific to this receptor: Because the same donors could not be followed over many years, the conclusions relied on cross-sectional statistical analysis. Zero-insertion analyses could be partly confounded by invariant T cells such as MAIT and iNKT, although diverse VJ usage argued against such confounding for most clonotypes. Compared with coincidental sharing between unrelated individuals, out-of-frame TCR alpha sequences shared between twins had an excess of sequences with low generation probability. A weaker excess of twin sharing was found in beta out-of-frame sequences because the signal-to-noise ratio was lowered by fewer shared sequences. In monozygotic twins, recombination models systematically underestimated out-of-frame TCR alpha sharing, but the models matched the sharing seen between unrelated individuals. Fewer insertions were carried by abundant cord blood beta clonotypes, a similar but weaker trend appeared in young adult naive repertoires, and no such trend appeared in memory repertoires.

There are many counts of this clonotype. Its antigen target is currently unknown. Qualities for individual bases were not recorded, and no much larger clone is one base off. The library came from 5' RACE. The sequencer was an Illumina HiSeq 2000. Template switching added a universal primer binding site, and the final cDNA carried a unique molecular identifier that allowed TCR cDNA molecules to be counted accurately. Specific primers in the conserved constant-segment region were used to synthesize first-strand cDNA for the TCR alpha and beta chains. To control for contamination, every cDNA library carried two barcodes: a SMART-Mk sample barcode plus Illumina barcodes. TruSeq adapter sequences, together with Illumina sample barcodes, were added in two successive PCR steps. The TCR alpha and beta cDNA libraries were sequenced on the Illumina HiSeq platform using custom primers. For the original study's pipeline: Unique molecular identifiers were extracted from raw reads with MiGEC, and CDR3 positions were determined with MiXCR. For each individual, recombination models were inferred using an EM algorithm with the repgenHMM and IGoR tools. The analysis of shared clonotypes was done with the tcR package in R, with sharing normalized by the product of cloneset sizes. To study raw recombination without the effects of thymic and clonal selection, out-of-frame nonproductive sequences were analyzed. TCRdb reanalyzed the raw reads on its own, using fastp at Q25 for trimming and MiXCR for clone calling, and kept in-frame beta chains. Identical CDR3 protein sequences are pooled into one entry, listed with their most common genes and DNA. The V and J calls follow TCRdb's processing rather than the paper's. The sample table shows roughly 700,000 distinct CDR3 sequences, and under 9% are seen once. The ten largest clones capture 0.8% to 1% of the sample.

All donors were healthy Caucasians. The twin cohort comprised three pairs of female monozygotic twins, all aged roughly 18 to 30 years. RNA for TCR libraries was isolated from peripheral blood mononuclear cells. This same sample was also taken into another study, of yellow fever vaccine responses in identical twins. The other study reports the following: The authors reported that the T cell response to vaccination in identical twins appeared partly convergent and partly personalized. The study precisely tracked vaccine-responding T cell clones in identical twins.

The sequence derives from a woman aged 18 to 35 in good health. Sequenced: PBMCs. The chain is made from TRBV28 and TRBJ2-7; 12 bases in the middle match TRBD2. The DNA sequence is TGTGCCAGCAGTATAGTAATGACTAGCGGGAGCTACGAGCAGTACTTC. Its protein reads: CASSIVMTSGSYEQYF.